This T cell receptor (beta chain) was retrieved from a study of T cells in Graves' hyperthyroidism and ophthalmopathy (dated by TCRdb to the late 2010s). Background for the entire study: Peripheral blood was collected at initial diagnosis, before any treatment. To identify distinguishing TCR V-J signatures, a discovery cohort of about 100 patients was used, comprising 40 to 45 with Graves' ophthalmopathy and around 57 with stable Graves' hyperthyroidism. Whether ophthalmopathy could be predicted prospectively was tested in an independent validation cohort made up of under 20 hyperthyroidism patients plus 17 patients who later progressed to ophthalmopathy. For training and testing, the roughly 100 patients in the discovery cohort were randomly divided in a 7:3 ratio. In more than 5 Graves' hyperthyroidism patients, the study also compared T-cell repertoires from thyroid tissue with T-cell repertoires from blood. Once sampling was done, hyperthyroidism patients were given methimazole at a starting dose of 30 mg daily, whereas ophthalmopathy patients were given high-dose intravenous methylprednisolone. The paper describes TCR Vbeta CDR3 sequencing of 130 to 150 peripheral blood samples, made up of around 41 ophthalmopathy patients, over 70 hyperthyroidism patients and roughly 17 progressor patients.

This clonotype appeared many times. The clone's antigen remains unknown. No base qualities exist here, and no much larger clone lies one base off it. The CDR3, cysteine through phenylalanine, is 18 amino acids long. The sequence is cut down to CDR3 DNA, 54 bases in frame from base 1. Per the germline V gene, MNHEY is the CDR1 and SVGEGT is the CDR2. Unmatched junction bases come to 16, with V trimmed by 5 bases and J by 4 bases. Results the study describes overall, beyond this receptor: A 13 V-J signature model separated ophthalmopathy from stable hyperthyroidism, with 87.88% sensitivity and 81.08% specificity in cross-validation and 80%/75% in testing. Sample size was not statistically predetermined, and blinding of investigators to group allocation was not performed. In validation, progression to ophthalmopathy was predicted by the model with about 70% sensitivity and 72.22% specificity, a median of about 6.8 months before onset. Most expanded thyroid clonotypes (frequency above 0.001) were also found in blood, which suggests that blood repertoires may mirror thyroid immune responses.

TCR beta CDR3 regions were amplified from RNA transcripts. For the first round of RT-PCR on the TCR CDR3, the HTBI primer set was used together with the Qiagen OneStep RT-PCR kit. The libraries were constructed in a second round of multiplex PCR and then size-selected and purified. Libraries were sequenced paired-end with 100 bp reads on an Illumina HiSeq2000. In the source study's methods: SOAPnuke was used to process the raw data, with reads discarded if the reads contained adapters or uncalled bases, had a mean Phred below 15, or lacked an exact constant-primer or identifier match. COPE v1.2.5 was used to merge high-quality paired reads, and clonotypes were defined as unique nucleotide sequences. MiTCR v1.1 was used to align clonotypes to the IMGT TRBV, TRBD and TRBJ reference segments. The analysis included only V-J combinations with a frequency above 0.0001, which together covered around 99% of the repertoires. The TCS score was defined as F50 (clonal expansion) divided by E x V (chaos), with BLOSUM62-based TCRdist calculated between CDR3 peptides within each V-J. Welch's t-statistics and random forest reduced 514 V-J features to around 14, which were used in a naive Bayes classifier (R e1071). TCRdb reran the public reads through fastp at Q25 and MiXCR, keeping productive beta chains. Under each unique CDR3 protein, matching rows form one entry showing the most common genes and DNA. These V and J calls are TCRdb output, not the study's own analysis. This sample has 500,000 or so distinct CDR3 sequences in its table, and approximately 16% of those were observed once. The ten biggest clones cover about 31% of the sample.

Ophthalmopathy patients had moderately to severely active disease, Clinical Activity Score of at least 3, NOSPECS grade of at least 4, and duration under 3 months. Patients with uncontrolled infections, other autoimmune diseases, pregnancy or lactation were excluded. Diagnoses relied on clinical symptoms, serum thyroxine and TRAb, thyroid ultrasound and orbital computed tomography. Ficoll-Paque density gradient centrifugation was used to isolate PBMCs from about 9.4 ml of fresh peripheral blood. Trizol reagent was used to extract total RNA, and RNA quality was then checked on an Agilent 2100 Bioanalyzer.

The sequenced sample was blood. The clonotype originates from a woman under 40 with Graves' ophthalmopathy. The rearrangement joined TRBV6-2 or TRBV6-3 to TRBJ2-1, with 8 bases in between that match TRBD1. For the CDR3, the sequence is CASSNTLGQGLRYNEQFF. Here is the DNA: TGTGCCAGCAGTAATACTCTTGGACAGGGCCTGCGGTACAATGAGCAGTTCTTC.